This TCR beta chain was obtained from a study of PD-1 blockade in classical Hodgkin lymphoma (dated by TCRdb to the early 2020s). With respect to the entire study: Nivolumab dosing was 3 mg/kg intravenously every 2 weeks, continuing until either disease progression or unacceptable toxicity. To define a peripheral blood immune signature of response to PD-1 blockade in classical Hodgkin lymphoma, the study combined TCR beta sequencing with CyTOF. Results and caveats for the whole study, not just this receptor: Only a single clinical trial cohort was studied, and what caused the repertoire differences, possibly disease activity or prior therapy, remained undefined. A significant rise by C4D1 was seen in CD4+ but not CD8+ TCR diversity (p=0.0027 vs p=0.16), with the rise being most apparent in complete responders (p=0.02). Baseline TCR diversity was reported to be lower in newly diagnosed patients than in healthy donors and to be lower still in relapsed/refractory patients. Trial patients with a complete response had baseline diversity similar to that of newly diagnosed patients, while partial responders and progressors had significantly lower diversity. Patients starting nivolumab less than 1 year after ASCT had lower diversity and were excluded from later analyses to avoid confounding by immune reconstitution.

This specimen's time point label, interpreted: cycle 4 day 1 (C4D1), after more than five weeks of nivolumab. All trial patients had relapsed after autologous stem cell transplantation, with cohorts A, B and C differing in prior brentuximab vedotin exposure. Using a Miltenyi CD8+ T cell isolation kit, CD8+ T cells were purified from thawed PBMCs through magnetic negative selection. The trial cohort was composed of about 53 patients with relapsed/refractory classical Hodgkin lymphoma, for whom complete response, partial response or progressive disease was recorded as best overall response. Single-agent nivolumab was administered to trial patients in the multi-cohort phase II CheckMate 205 trial. An independent review committee assessed best overall response by applying the 2007 International Working Group response criteria. Trial PBMCs were obtained immediately prior to nivolumab initiation (C1D1) and on therapy at cycle 2 day 1 and cycle 4 day 1. After peripheral blood was drawn into 8 mL Vacutainer Cell Preparation Tubes, PBMCs were isolated by centrifugation and then cryopreserved. Purified CD4+ and CD8+ fractions were generated only in cases for which an additional PBMC sample was available. Magnetically labelled cells were depleted on LS columns in a quadroMACS separator, and the flow-through was collected as the purified fraction.

The junction shows trimming of 6 bases on V and 4 bases on J, and the gene matches do not reach 11 bases of it. In the germline V gene, CDR1 corresponds to SGHRS and CDR2 to YFSETQ. Measured from the cysteine to the phenylalanine, the CDR3 is 15 residues long. Only CDR3 DNA remains: 45 bases, in frame from the first base. Comments on this clone: This receptor's antigen is unknown. It has no much larger one-base neighbor in the sample; base qualities were not kept.

Genomic DNA was isolated using the Qiagen DNeasy kit from unsorted PBMCs as well as from negatively selected CD4+ and CD8+ fractions. Amplification of TCR beta CDR3 regions was done by immunoSEQ multiplex PCR with primers that anneal to V and J segments. A synthetic immune receptor repertoire was used to minimize amplification bias, and any remaining bias was removed computationally after sequencing. The source study handled its data this way. Custom Python scripts were used to quantify repertoire diversity as the Shannon entropy index. Unsorted, CD4+ and CD8+ repertoires were analyzed separately, except in combined analyses where CD4+ and CD8+ sequences were merged in silico. A clone counted as expanded when the clone's frequency after treatment rose at least 2-fold relative to C1D1, and clones undetected at baseline were given a pseudocount of 0.5. Clones with 0 or 1 copy at C1D1 were classified as singleton clones, and clones with 2 or more copies were classified as non-singleton clones. Clones expanded in unsorted samples were labelled as CD4+, CD8+ or unknown by matching protein sequences in sorted samples from the same patient. Diversity changes from C1D1 to C4D1 were tested in paired samples using Wilcoxon tests. Here the immuneACCESS table is served through TCRdb, limited to in-frame sequences with V and J called. Missing clones are a known gap in these copies; in checked studies unresolved V genes cover under half, and the rest lacks a known reason. D and trimming come from the DNA, and the V and J calls and clone size come from that table. The sample yields about 20,000 clones; roughly 80% were counted once. Around 7.8% of the sample lies in the top ten.

The sequences come from CD8+ T cells from blood, collected before the fourth cycle of nivolumab. This clonotype was obtained from a human donor with classical Hodgkin lymphoma. The sequence links TRBV5-1 to TRBJ2-7, with 9 middle bases fitting TRBD1. The DNA sequence is given as TGCGCCAGCACCCCCCCACAGGGGGCAAGATACGAGCAGTACTTC. It codes for CASTPPQGARYEQYF. The CDR3, completed at both ends by the reference TRBV5-1 and TRBJ2-7 genes, gives the full variable domain KAGVTQTPRYLIKTRGQQVTLSCSPISGHRSVSWYQQTPGQGLQFLFEYFSETQRNKGNFPGRFSGRQFSNSRSEMNVSTLELGDSALYLCASTPPQGARYEQYFGPGTRLTVT.